Presented here are 22 T cell receptor beta chains from one specimen sequenced in a study of OX40 agonist ivuxolimab in advanced cancers. Clones were read by immunoSEQ multiplex PCR, and TCRdb kept only the in-frame ones, dropping some. The table records some 64,000 clones, about 90% of them present only once. The sample in question was CD4+ or CD8+ T cells sorted from blood, obtained in a trial of the OX40 agonist ivuxolimab. The receptors come from an adult with an advanced solid tumor such as melanoma, head and neck, liver or kidney cancer.

V is TRBV5-6 and J is TRBJ2-1; TRBD2 aligns across 11 bases. V dropped 1 base and J dropped 2; count of bases not matched to a gene: 2. CDR3 size: 16 residues. CDR1 is SGHDT, CDR2 YYEEEE, per germline. CDR3 protein: CASSLIAGGTYNEQFF. The CDR3 DNA reads TGTGCCAGCAGCTTGATAGCGGGGGGGACCTACAATGAGCAGTTCTTC.

The CDR3 here is CASSLAPYEQYF. The DNA for the CDR3 is TGTGCCAGCAGCTTAGCCCCCTACGAGCAGTACTTC. The genes are TRBV7-9 and TRBJ2-7; no reliable D call. CDR1 is SEHNR, CDR2 FQNEAQ, per germline (reference sequence). CDR3 size: 12 residues. The ends were cut back, 0 bases at V and 2 bases at J, with 2 bases in the middle.

The rearrangement uses TRBV7-8 and TRBJ1-5; 9 nucleotides line up with TRBD1. CDR1 is SGHVS, CDR2 FQNEAQ, per germline. Trimming at V came to 5 bases and at J to 2 bases, leaving 4 bases not matched to a gene. The CDR3 length is 15 residues. CDR3 nucleotides: TGTGCCAGCAGCCGGGACAGGGAAGGCAATCAGCCCCAGCATTTT. As protein: CASSRDREGNQPQHF.

This chain uses TRBV19 with TRBJ1-6; D might be TRBD1 (5 bases). CDR1 is LNHDA and CDR2 is SQIVND in the germline V gene (reference sequence). V lost 10 bases and J 5 bases, leaving 15 bases between the germline ends. The CDR3 covers 14 residues. The CDR3 nucleotides read TGTGCCAACTACGAGGTGACAGATAATTCACCCCTCCACTTT. This gives the protein CANYEVTDNSPLHF. Using reference TRBV19 and TRBJ1-6 for the parts outside the CDR3, the full variable domain is DGGITQSPKYLFRKEGQNVTLSCEQNLNHDAMYWYRQDPGQGLRLIYYSQIVNDFQKGDIAEGYSVSREKKESFPLTVTSAQKNPTAFYLCANYEVTDNSPLHFGNGTRLTVT.

The chain joins TRBV5-1 to TRBJ1-2; D is uncertain. Germline assignment: CDR1 SGHRS and CDR2 YFSETQ. This CDR3 has 15 amino acids. V gave up 4 bases and J gave up 0 bases, with 13 bases separating them. CDR3 in DNA: TGCGCCAGCAGCGCCCTACAAACAACTAACTATGGCTACACCTTC. This gives the protein CASSALQTTNYGYTF.

The CDR3 DNA reads as TGTGCCAGCAGCAGAGACCCAGCAACTGGAAACACCATATATTTT. It translates to CASSRDPATGNTIYF. This rearrangement joins TRBV6-1 to TRBJ1-3; D not certain. Germline CDR1 is MNHNS and CDR2 is SASEGT. With 6 bases removed from V and 2 bases from J, the gap between germline ends came to 14 bases. This CDR3 spans 15 amino acids.

This chain links TRBV5-4 with TRBJ2-1; D is unresolved. Germline V CDR1 and CDR2: SGHNT, YYREEE (reference sequence). Trimming took 1 base from V and 2 from J, leaving 13 bases between them. This CDR3 has 16 residues. The CDR3 protein is CASSLYGPLTYNEQFF. CDR3 DNA: TGTGCCAGCAGCTTGTACGGGCCCCTGACCTACAATGAGCAGTTCTTC.

This chain uses TRBV11-2 with TRBJ1-5, with 8 bases matching TRBD1. CDR1 is SGHAT, CDR2 FQNNGV, per germline. The CDR3 runs 15 residues. V was pared by 5 bases and J by 4 bases, with 7 bases of the junction left unmatched. The CDR3 region is CASSPWTGKNQPQHF. The CDR3 coding sequence is TGTGCCAGCAGCCCGTGGACAGGGAAGAATCAGCCCCAGCATTTT.

This chain links TRBV18 with TRBJ1-1, with 10 bases lining up with TRBD1. The ends lost 2 bases at V and 9 bases at J; junction bases unmatched: 15. Germline V gene data show CDR1 as KGHSH and CDR2 as LQKENI. The CDR3 has 17 residues. CDR3 DNA sequence: TGTGCCAGCTCACCAGGGTCCGGGACAGGGGCTGATTATAAAGCTTTCTTT. Translation: CASSPGSGTGADYKAFF.

A few counts support this clone. This sequence joins TRBV4-3 and TRBJ1-1; D is unresolved. The CDR3 extends over 14 amino acids. The germline CDR1 and CDR2 sequences are LGHNA and YSLEER. The V and J ends lost 5 bases and 5 bases respectively, with 15 bases between them. This CDR3 is CASSVKRGNTEAFF. The CDR3 DNA sequence: TGCGCCAGCAGCGTGAAAAGAGGGAATACTGAAGCTTTCTTT.

The rearrangement joins TRBV4-3 to TRBJ2-7; D gene uncertain. V lost 1 base and J 6 bases, leaving 19 bases between the germline ends. The CDR3 has 16 residues. Germline CDR1 is LGHNA and CDR2 is YSLEER. CDR3 region: CASSQGWGGPVSEQYF. The CDR3 DNA is TGCGCCAGCAGCCAAGGGTGGGGTGGGCCGGTCTCCGAGCAGTACTTC.

The chain joins TRBV9 to TRBJ2-5, with D tentatively TRBD1 or TRBD2 (5 bases each). Germline loops: CDR1 SGDLS, CDR2 YYNGEE. V was trimmed by 4 bases and J by 5 bases, leaving 15 bases between them. The CDR3 is 14 amino acids. DNA for the CDR3: TGTGCCAGCAGCCCCAGCGGCAGGGCCGAGACCCAGTACTTC. It translates to CASSPSGRAETQYF.

This rearrangement joins TRBV19 to TRBJ1-2, with D uncertain. The V gene lost 0 bases and the J gene lost 4 bases, with 12 bases spanning the gap. Germline-derived CDR1 and CDR2 are LNHDA and SQIVND (reference sequence). The length of the CDR3 is 15 residues. CDR3 coding DNA: TGTGCCAGTAGTATAGATGGGGAAACCTTCTATGGCTACACCTTC. Translation: CASSIDGETFYGYTF.

DNA of the CDR3: TGTGCCAGCAGTTCCTCAGACAGGGCGGCCTACAATGAGCAGTTCTTC. It yields the protein CASSSSDRAAYNEQFF. The chain recombines TRBV6-5 with TRBJ2-1, with 7 bases fitting TRBD1. CDR1 is MNHEY and CDR2 is SVGAGI in the germline V gene. V lost 4 bases to trimming and J lost 2 bases; unmatched junction nucleotides: 8. The CDR3 covers 16 residues.

The CDR3 region has the DNA TGTGCCAGCAGCCCTCTGGACGGTTTGCCTATCGTCTACACCTTC. The encoded protein is CASSPLDGLPIVYTF. This rearrangement joins TRBV7-9 to TRBJ1-2, with unresolved D. The CDR3 covers 15 residues. Looked up from germline, CDR1 is SEHNR and CDR2 is FQNEAQ (reference sequence). V shed 5 bases and J shed 10 bases, with 23 bases lying between them.

This rearrangement joins TRBV15 to TRBJ1-3, with D possibly being TRBD1 (6 bases). This CDR3 is 17 amino acids long. Germline V lookup: CDR1 LNHNV, CDR2 YYDKDF (reference sequence). The V end lost 1 base, the J end lost 0 bases, and 13 bases lay between the germline ends. The CDR3 region has the DNA TGTGCCACCAGCAGAGCCGCAGGGGTGCACTCTGGAAACACCATATATTTT. Its translation: CATSRAAGVHSGNTIYF.

V gene TRBV6-6 combines with J gene TRBJ1-2, with TRBD1 identical over 9 bases. V shed 2 bases and J 8 bases; nucleotides not matched to a gene: 9. Germline CDR1 MNHNY, CDR2 SVGAGI (reference sequence). The CDR3 totals 15 residues. CDR3 residues: CASSYRDRVVYGYTF. CDR3 coding DNA: TGTGCCAGCAGTTACCGGGACAGGGTTGTATACGGCTACACCTTC.

The rearrangement uses TRBV7-2 and TRBJ1-2; possible D gene TRBD1, 5 bases. V lost 1 base and J 3 bases, leaving 12 bases between the germline ends. The CDR3 is 15 residues long. Germline CDR1 reads SGHTA; CDR2 reads FQGNSA. The CDR3 loop reads CASSLDGPGDYGYTF. DNA for the CDR3: TGTGCCAGCAGCTTAGATGGGCCGGGGGACTATGGCTACACCTTC.

This sequence joins TRBV4-2 and TRBJ2-3, with 8 positions matching TRBD2. J was trimmed by 1 base and V by 6 bases; bases with no gene match: 6. This CDR3 contains 15 residues. CDR1 is LGHNA, CDR2 YNFKEQ, per germline. CDR3 region: CASRLLAEGTDTQYF. The CDR3 DNA reads as TGTGCCAGCAGATTACTAGCGGAAGGCACAGATACGCAGTATTTT.

J is TRBJ2-1 and V is TRBV4-1; D gene ambiguous. This CDR3 has 12 amino acids. V lost 4 bases and J lost 7, with 8 bases in between. Germline-derived CDR1 and CDR2 are MGHRA and YSYEKL. CDR3 nucleotide sequence: TGCGCCAGCAGCCGTTGGAGTAATGAGCAGTTCTTC. Residues: CASSRWSNEQFF.

The chain couples TRBV7-2 to TRBJ2-3, with 7 bases matching TRBD2. Trimming cost V 1 base and J 2 bases; bases outside gene matches: 9. Germline loops: CDR1 SGHTA, CDR2 FQGNSA. This CDR3 has 17 residues. For the CDR3, the DNA is TGTGCCAGCAGCTTAGGGGTCTTCGGGACTACCACAGATACGCAGTATTTT. Its protein product is CASSLGVFGTTTDTQYF.

This chain links TRBV6-5 with TRBJ1-2; D uncertain. Germline CDR1 is MNHEY and CDR2 is SVGAGI. Trimming stripped 2 bases from V and 4 bases from J, with 11 bases between. The CDR3 runs 14 residues. The CDR3 protein is CASSYGQAGYGYTF. DNA for the CDR3: TGTGCCAGCAGTTACGGTCAGGCTGGCTATGGCTACACCTTC.